This T cell receptor (beta chain) appears in the sequencing data of a study of technical replicates of blood from several donors. The V gene's germline CDR1 is SGHRS and CDR2 YFSETQ. V was cut by 4 bases and J by 0 bases, with 20 bases left in between. CDR3 size: 19 residues. Here immunoSEQ multiplex PCR was the method, and the copy in TCRdb shows in-frame clones only, minus some. The data show about 83,000 clones, about 95% seen once. This clone was recorded once. The chain combines TRBV5-1 with TRBJ1-6; the D is unclear. This receptor was taken from a human donor in good health. The sample was T cells isolated from PBMCs. The CDR3 DNA sequence: TGCGCCAGCAGCAGAATTTCAGAGACACCCCGCTCCTATAATTCACCCCTCCACTTT. Its translation: CASSRISETPRSYNSPLHF.